One sample yielded the 27 T cell receptor beta chains listed below, sequenced in a study of cytomegalovirus exposure and HLA in healthy donors. PCR primers comprised 60 Vbeta and 13 Jbeta primers. Profiled with immunoSEQ multiplex PCR; TCRdb holds only in-frame clones, not every one. This repertoire shows tens of thousands of clones, roughly 60% found once; its top ten account for around 5%. The sequencing sample was made of PBMCs. Every receptor here comes from a man aged 25 to 40 in good health and CMV-seropositive.

The chain couples TRBV19 to TRBJ2-7; TRBD1 matches 11 bases. Germline CDR1 reads LNHDA; CDR2 reads SQIVND (reference sequence). The CDR3 has 13 residues. Trimming removed 6 bases from V and 3 bases from J; junction bases left unmatched: 1. CDR3 sequence (DNA): TGTGCCAGTAGGGGGACAGGGGGCTACGAGCAGTACTTC. Residues: CASRGTGGYEQYF.

The chain has TRBV19 and TRBJ1-4, with 8 bases matching TRBD1. Trimming removed 4 bases from V and 2 bases from J; junction bases left unmatched: 3. The CDR3 extends over 15 amino acids. Germline CDR1 is LNHDA and CDR2 is SQIVND (reference sequence). In DNA, the CDR3 is TGTGCCAGTAGTACGGGGACAGGCACTAATGAAAAACTGTTTTTT. Translated: CASSTGTGTNEKLFF.

The chain combines TRBV4-1 with TRBJ2-3; 10 bases line up with TRBD1. The CDR3 has 21 residues. Per germline, CDR1 MGHRA and CDR2 YSYEKL. Trimming removed 1 base from V and 2 bases from J; junction bases left unmatched: 18. CDR3 sequence (DNA): TGCGCCAGCAGCCAAGGCCAAGGGATCCGCTGGACAGGGGGTCTCACAGATACGCAGTATTTT. Translated: CASSQGQGIRWTGGLTDTQYF.

The chain recombines TRBV6-1 with TRBJ2-7, with 14 bases identical to TRBD2. The CDR3 runs to 15 residues. Germline-derived CDR1 and CDR2 are MNHNS and SASEGT. J lost 2 bases, V lost 3 bases, and 0 bases had no gene match. CDR3 in DNA: TGTGCCAGCAGTGAGACTAGCGGGAGGGCCTACGAGCAGTACTTC. Its protein product is CASSETSGRAYEQYF.

The chain combines TRBV11-1 with TRBJ1-1; 10 nucleotides line up with TRBD1. The germline V gene encodes CDR1 SGHAT and CDR2 FQDESV (reference sequence). The trim removed 5 bases at V and 3 bases at J, leaving 12 bases unmatched. The CDR3 contains 17 residues. In nucleotides, the CDR3 is TGTGCCAGCAGCCGAACAATCGGGACAGGGGATCACACTGAAGCTTTCTTT. Translation: CASSRTIGTGDHTEAFF.

As to this clone: Other DNA sequences in the sample encode the same CDR3. This sequence joins TRBV4-1 and TRBJ2-3, with 9 bases aligning to TRBD2. There are 17 residues in the CDR3. After removal of 0 bases from V and 3 bases from J, the junction contained 7 bases not matched to a gene. Germline V CDR1 and CDR2: MGHRA, YSYEKL. Written as DNA, the CDR3 is TGCGCCAGCAGCCAAGATGGGAGGCTAGCGGGAACAGATACGCAGTATTTT. Amino acid sequence: CASSQDGRLAGTDTQYF.

On this clone: At one boundary the junction diverges from the germline segment, which might be a read error. The chain uses TRBV15 and TRBJ2-7, with TRBD1 identical over 7 bases. The CDR3 spans 13 residues. Germline-derived CDR1 and CDR2 are LNHNV and YYDKDF (reference sequence). The CDR3 sequence: CATSRDRVYEQYF. For the CDR3, the DNA is TGTGCCACCAGCCGAGACAGGGTTTACGAGCAGTACTTC.

There are a few counts of this clone. CDR3 DNA sequence: TGTGCCAGCAGTTTGACAGAGGGGGTTGCCTACGAGCAGTACTTC. Protein product: CASSLTEGVAYEQYF. The chain has TRBV6-5 and TRBJ2-7, with a possible D match to TRBD1 (6 bases). Trimming removed 4 bases at V and 2 bases at J, with 15 bases between. Germline CDR1 and CDR2: MNHEY and SVGAGI. The CDR3 has 15 amino acids.

This clone was seen a few times. The genes are TRBV11-3 and TRBJ1-4; 8 bases match TRBD1. The length of the CDR3 is 15 residues. V shed 5 bases and J 5 bases; nucleotides not matched to a gene: 7. Looked up from germline, CDR1 is SGHNT and CDR2 is YENEEA. The CDR3 bases are TGTGCCAGCAGCATAAAGACAGGGGAGAATGAAAAACTGTTTTTT. Its translation: CASSIKTGENEKLFF.

A few counts support this clone. The genes are TRBV2 and TRBJ2-2; D may be TRBD2 (5 bases). This CDR3 region has 15 residues. V was clipped by 4 bases and J by 7 bases, with 16 bases between them. CDR1 SNHLY and CDR2 FYNNEI come from the germline V gene. The CDR3 loop reads CASSASPSYVGELFF. The CDR3 DNA is TGTGCCAGCAGTGCTAGCCCGAGTTATGTCGGGGAGCTGTTTTTT. The complete variable domain, with remaining parts taken from reference TRBV2 and TRBJ2-2, reads EPEVTQTPSHQVTQMGQEVILRCVPISNHLYFYWYRQILGQKVEFLVSFYNNEISEKSEIFDDQFSVERPDGSNFTLKIRSTKLEDSAMYFCASSASPSYVGELFFGEGSRLTVL.

A single count supports this clone. The chain employs TRBV9 and TRBJ2-3, with unresolved D. The ends were cut back, 0 bases at V and 0 bases at J, with 11 bases in the middle. CDR3 length: 16 amino acids. Germline CDR1 is SGDLS and CDR2 is YYNGEE. CDR3 sequence (DNA): TGTGCCAGCAGCGTAGGGGTTAGCTTCAGCACAGATACGCAGTATTTT. Its translation is CASSVGVSFSTDTQYF.

This clone came up a few times. The chain employs TRBV6-1 and TRBJ2-7, with 9 bases matching TRBD1. CDR3 length: 15 amino acids. Trimming at V came to 7 bases and at J to 5 bases, leaving 12 bases not matched to a gene. Per germline, CDR1 MNHNS and CDR2 SASEGT. As DNA, the CDR3 is TGTGCCAGCATTAGAGGGGAACAGGGGGCCGACGAGCAGTACTTC. Protein sequence: CASIRGEQGADEQYF.

The chain carries TRBV6-6 and TRBJ2-5, with 7 bases aligning to TRBD1. This CDR3 is built from 12 residues. CDR1 is MNHNY, CDR2 SVGAGI, per germline (reference sequence). The J segment lost 4 bases and the V segment lost 8 bases, leaving 4 bases of the junction unmatched. In DNA, the CDR3 is TGTGCCAGCCGGGACAGTGGAGAGACCCAGTACTTC. Its protein is CASRDSGETQYF.

The chain recombines TRBV4-1 with TRBJ2-3; the match to TRBD1 covers 11 bases. CDR1 and CDR2 (germline): MGHRA, YSYEKL. The V gene end was trimmed by 0 bases and the J gene end by 5 bases; junction bases not matched to a gene: 7. This CDR3 has 17 residues. CDR3 DNA sequence: TGCGCCAGCAGCCAAGATGCGGGGGGGACAGGGGGAGATACGCAGTATTTT. Protein product: CASSQDAGGTGGDTQYF.

The chain is built from TRBV6-4 and TRBJ2-3, with 8 positions matching TRBD1. The CDR3 loop spans 16 amino acids. V was pared by 4 bases and J by 6 bases, with 12 bases of the junction left unmatched. Germline values: CDR1 MRHNA, CDR2 SNTAGT. The CDR3 DNA reads as TGTGCCAGCAGTGCCGACGACAGGGGCGGACTTGATACGCAGTATTTT. It translates to CASSADDRGGLDTQYF.

The chain combines TRBV7-2 with TRBJ2-5; possible D gene TRBD2, 6 bases. The CDR3 has 13 residues. Germline V lookup: CDR1 SGHTA, CDR2 FQGNSA. The V end lost 5 bases, the J end lost 5 bases, and 12 bases lay between the germline ends. The CDR3 nucleotides read TGTGCCAGCAGCGTCGGGAGTGGCGAGACCCAGTACTTC. Its protein is CASSVGSGETQYF.

V is TRBV28 and J is TRBJ1-5, with 10 positions matching TRBD1. The CDR3 is 19 residues long. Germline trimming cut 7 bases from V and 1 base from J; bases unmatched to any gene: 16. Germline V gene lookup returns CDR1 MDHEN and CDR2 SYDVKM. The DNA for the CDR3 is TGTGCCAGCAAGCTCCCGCCCGGGACAGGGGTGTCAAGCAATCAGCCCCAGCATTTT. Residues: CASKLPPGTGVSSNQPQHF.

The chain combines TRBV10-3 with TRBJ2-7; 11 bases align to TRBD1. The CDR3 has 14 amino acids. The germline V gene encodes CDR1 ENHRY and CDR2 SYGVKD. V was pared by 3 bases and J by 7 bases, with 5 bases of the junction left unmatched. The CDR3 sequence is CAISDKGQGEEQYF. CDR3 nucleotides: TGTGCCATCAGTGATAAGGGACAGGGGGAAGAGCAGTACTTC.

This clone was seen a handful of times. The chain combines TRBV7-8 with TRBJ2-7; D ambiguous. V was cut by 7 bases and J by 2 bases, with 12 bases left in between. This CDR3 spans 13 amino acids. Germline V gene sequence: CDR1 SGHVS, CDR2 FQNEAQ. In DNA form, the CDR3 reads TGTGCCAGCACCGGCGGTCCGACCTACGAGCAGTACTTC. It encodes CASTGGPTYEQYF.

This chain joins TRBV7-8 and TRBJ1-1; 7 bases fit TRBD1. CDR3 length: 15 residues. Germline V gene sequence: CDR1 SGHVS, CDR2 FQNEAQ. J lost 3 bases, V lost 3 bases, and 7 bases had no gene match. The CDR3 sequence is CASSFLGGSDTEAFF. CDR3 bases: TGTGCCAGCAGCTTCCTAGGGGGCTCGGACACTGAAGCTTTCTTT.

V gene TRBV6-5 combines with J gene TRBJ2-7; 9 positions agree with TRBD1. Germline trimming cut 4 bases from V and 6 bases from J; bases unmatched to any gene: 7. The V gene's germline CDR1 is MNHEY and CDR2 SVGAGI. This CDR3 is built from 14 residues. CDR3 coding DNA: TGTGCCAGCAGTTCTGTGACAGGGGGGAGCGAGCAGTACTTC. It yields the protein CASSSVTGGSEQYF.

Sample share makes this clone medium-sized. This chain connects TRBV5-6 to TRBJ1-1; D perhaps matches TRBD1 (5 bases). Looked up from germline, CDR1 is SGHDT and CDR2 is YYEEEE. The length of the CDR3 is 12 residues. V lost 3 bases, J lost 8 bases, and 11 bases lay in between. CDR3 protein: CASSSWGLEAFF. CDR3 in DNA: TGTGCCAGCAGCTCGTGGGGACTAGAAGCTTTCTTT. Drawing the rest from reference TRBV5-6 and TRBJ1-1, the complete variable domain is DAGVTQSPTHLIKTRGQQVTLRCSPKSGHDTVSWYQQALGQGPQFIFQYYEEEERQRGNFPDRFSGHQFPNYSSELNVNALLLGDSALYLCASSSWGLEAFFGQGTRLTVV.

The chain combines TRBV14 with TRBJ2-7, with 11 bases fitting TRBD1. The germline V gene has CDR1 SGHDN and CDR2 FVKESK. The CDR3 loop spans 15 amino acids. The junction had 5 bases not matched to a gene; V was cut back by 2 bases and J by 5 bases. The CDR3 region is CASSQTGQGGHEQYF. The CDR3, as DNA: TGTGCCAGCAGCCAAACGGGACAGGGGGGCCACGAGCAGTACTTC. Based on the CDR3 plus reference TRBV14 and TRBJ2-7, the full variable domain is EAGVTQFPSHSVIEKGQTVTLRCDPISGHDNLYWYRRVMGKEIKFLLHFVKESKQDESGMPNNRFLAERTGGTYSTLKVQPAELEDSGVYFCASSQTGQGGHEQYFGPGTRLTVT.

The chain recombines TRBV5-1 with TRBJ2-2; unclear D gene. The V end lost 5 bases, the J end lost 1 base, and 9 bases lay between the germline ends. The length of the CDR3 is 14 residues. CDR1 is SGHRS and CDR2 is YFSETQ in the germline V gene. Written as DNA, the CDR3 is TGCGCCAGCAGTGGAGACCAGAACACCGGGGAGCTGTTTTTT. Its translation is CASSGDQNTGELFF.

This clone is medium-sized in the sample. The chain is built from TRBV4-3 and TRBJ2-7; the D gene is possibly TRBD1 (5 bases). This CDR3 contains 15 residues. The germline V and J ends were trimmed by 0 bases and 1 base, with 10 bases remaining between them. Looked up from germline, CDR1 is LGHNA and CDR2 is YSLEER. This CDR3 is CASSQDWRQSYEQYF. The CDR3 DNA reads as TGCGCCAGCAGCCAAGATTGGAGACAGTCCTACGAGCAGTACTTC.

This clone was recorded a few times. The chain recombines TRBV6-6 with TRBJ2-3; TRBD2 matches at 7 bases. Germline CDR1 reads MNHNY; CDR2 reads SVGAGI (reference sequence). CDR3 length: 15 amino acids. The J segment lost 0 bases and the V segment lost 6 bases, leaving 6 bases of the junction unmatched. The CDR3 is CASRLLAESTDTQYF. CDR3 DNA sequence: TGTGCCAGCAGACTCCTAGCGGAGAGCACAGATACGCAGTATTTT.

This chain uses TRBV19 with TRBJ2-7, with D perhaps TRBD2 (6 bases). The V end was cut by 5 bases, the J end by 6 bases, with 14 bases between. The CDR3 has 13 amino acids. Germline assignment: CDR1 LNHDA and CDR2 SQIVND (reference sequence). CDR3 residues: CASSSENGGEQYF. CDR3 sequence (DNA): TGTGCCAGTAGTTCCGAGAACGGGGGCGAGCAGTACTTC.